Each of the 3 T cell receptor beta chains below was sequenced from the same sample in a study of circulating CD8 cells and anti-PD-1 response in melanoma. Live CD3+CD8+TCRalphabeta+ cells were sorted into four subsets by PD-1 and/or TIGIT. TCR libraries were prepared from roughly 15 ng of total RNA with the QIAseq Immune Repertoire TCR panel. TCRdb re-derived calls from the reads in MiXCR, one entry per CDR3 protein. Of some 400 distinct CDR3 sequences detected, under 9.5% appear once; the ten largest clones hold 60% to 75%. Sequences were derived from CD8+ T cells from PBMCs, sampled at baseline or after one month of anti-PD-1 therapy (not recorded which). The receptors originated from a human donor with melanoma.

This clonotype counts as medium-sized (0.01 to 0.1%). The chain has TRBV6-2 or TRBV6-3 and TRBJ2-1; perhaps TRBD2 as D (7 bases). There are 15 residues in the CDR3. Trimming removed 2 bases from V and 2 bases from J, with 10 bases in between. The V gene's germline CDR1 is MNHEY and CDR2 SVGEGT. The CDR3 bases are TGTGCCAGCAGTTACAGGGAGGGGGCCTACAATGAGCAGTTCTTC. Translation gives CASSYREGAYNEQFF.

This clonotype is labeled as hyperexpanded. This chain links TRBV28 with TRBJ1-1; possible D gene TRBD1, 5 bases. Germline CDR1 is MDHEN and CDR2 is SYDVKM. With 7 bases removed from V and 6 bases from J, the gap between germline ends came to 18 bases. CDR3 size: 14 residues. This CDR3 is CASTLRGYYPEAFF. Here the CDR3 DNA reads TGTGCCAGCACGCTTCGGGGGTACTACCCTGAAGCTTTCTTT.

This clonotype is medium-sized. Germline is not matched at one junction end, which may reflect a read error. This chain joins TRBV6-1 and TRBJ2-1, with D tentatively TRBD2 (6 bases). The CDR3 runs 15 residues. Germline values: CDR1 MNHNS, CDR2 SASEGT. The CDR3 sequence: CASTEREAVYNEQFF. Written as DNA, the CDR3 is TGTGCCAGCACTGAAAGGGAGGCGGTCTACAATGAGCAGTTCTTC.